What follows are 24 T cell receptor beta chains derived from one specimen sequenced in a study of T cells in Graves' hyperthyroidism and ophthalmopathy. TCR beta CDR3 regions were amplified from RNA transcripts. The HTBI primer set served for first-round RT-PCR of the TCR CDR3. TCRdb redid the calling of the multiplex PCR reads with MiXCR, one entry per CDR3 protein. The repertoire holds about 420,000 distinct CDR3 sequences, 15% to 19% seen once, with roughly 8% in the top ten. The specimen was blood. The origin of the receptors is a woman under 30 with Graves' hyperthyroidism.

This clonotype was seen ten or more times. The J gene is TRBJ2-7, the V gene TRBV6-1; tentatively, D is TRBD1 or TRBD2 (5 bases each). This CDR3 contains 15 residues. Germline-derived CDR1 and CDR2 are MNHNS and SASEGT. Trimming pared 1 base from V and 3 bases from J, leaving 13 bases between. CDR3 loop: CASSEVDGANYEQYF. CDR3 in DNA: TGTGCCAGCAGTGAAGTGGACGGGGCCAACTACGAGCAGTACTTC.

The table lists this clonotype with many counts. This chain uses TRBV5-1 with TRBJ2-7; the D gene could be TRBD1 or TRBD2 (5 bases each). The CDR3 has 13 residues. V lost 7 bases to trimming and J lost 3 bases, with 14 bases between them. Germline CDR1 SGHRS, CDR2 YFSETQ. CDR3 loop: CASAEGPGYEQYF. The CDR3 DNA follows: TGCGCCAGCGCCGAGGGACCCGGCTACGAGCAGTACTTC.

V and J are TRBV7-2 and TRBJ1-4, with TRBD1 matching 7 bases. The CDR3 has 24 residues. The germline V gene has CDR1 SGHTA and CDR2 FQGNSA. Trimming at V came to 5 bases and at J to 3 bases, leaving 33 bases not matched to a gene. DNA for the CDR3: TGTGCCAGCAGCCGCAAATTGGGGTCCCCGCGGGGCCCGACAGGGCTAGGGTCTAATGAAAAACTGTTTTTT. It codes for CASSRKLGSPRGPTGLGSNEKLFF.

This clonotype was seen repeatedly, ten times or more. The V and J genes are TRBV18 and TRBJ2-7; possible D gene TRBD1, 5 bases. V lost 2 bases and J lost 1, with 21 bases in between. The CDR3 consists of 18 residues. Germline V gene lookup returns CDR1 KGHSH and CDR2 LQKENI. Written as DNA, the CDR3 is TGTGCCAGCTCACCAGGGGCCAGGCGCGACTGGCCTTCCTACGAGCAGTACTTC. This codes for CASSPGARRDWPSYEQYF.

This clonotype was recorded many times. This rearrangement joins TRBV6-1 to TRBJ2-1, with 7 nucleotides matching TRBD1. The CDR3 spans 14 residues. Germline V gene data show CDR1 as MNHNS and CDR2 as SASEGT. V gave up 6 bases and J gave up 4 bases; unmatched junction bases: 6. CDR3: CASSLGQVYNEQFF. DNA of the CDR3: TGTGCCAGCAGCCTAGGACAGGTTTACAATGAGCAGTTCTTC.

This clonotype was picked up many times. This sequence joins TRBV20-1 and TRBJ2-1; a weak D match, TRBD1 (5 bases). The CDR3 loop spans 13 amino acids. Trimming removed 5 bases from V and 8 bases from J, with 16 bases in between. Germline V gene lookup returns CDR1 DFQATT and CDR2 SNEGSKA (reference sequence). CDR3 region: CSAFGGAGDEQFF. CDR3 DNA: TGCAGTGCTTTCGGTGGGGCTGGGGATGAGCAGTTCTTC.

As concerns this clonotype: Since a much larger clone is just one base distant, this may be a read error. The chain couples TRBV7-8 to TRBJ2-7; perhaps TRBD2 as D (6 bases). CDR3 length equals 15 residues. Trimming shortened V by 5 bases and J by 0 bases, and 14 bases separated the two germline ends. Germline lookup yields CDR1 SGHVS and CDR2 FQNEAQ. CDR3: CASSRGAGTSYEQYF. The CDR3 DNA reads as TGTGCCAGCAGCCGCGGGGCAGGGACCTCCTACGAGCAGTACTTC. Combining the CDR3 with reference TRBV7-8 and TRBJ2-7 gives the whole variable domain GAGVSQSPRYKVAKRGQDVALRCDPISGHVSLFWYQQALGQGPEFLTYFQNEAQLDKSGLPSDRFFAERPEGSVSTLKIQRTQQEDSAVYLCASSRGAGTSYEQYFGPGTRLTVT.

Ten or more counts support this clonotype. The chain links TRBV6-4 to TRBJ2-3, with TRBD2 matching 9 bases. Trimming took 3 bases from V and 1 from J; bases not matched to a gene: 8. Germline CDR1 is MRHNA and CDR2 is SNTAGT. There are 17 residues in the CDR3. The CDR3 DNA reads as TGTGCCAGCAGTGATGCCGGCGGGGGGGCCGGCACAGATACGCAGTATTTT. Protein sequence: CASSDAGGGAGTDTQYF.

This clonotype was detected only a few times. The V gene is TRBV6-1, the J gene TRBJ2-3, with D possibly TRBD2 on 5 matching bases. CDR3 size: 14 residues. Germline CDR1 reads MNHNS; CDR2 reads SASEGT. The V end lost 4 bases, the J end lost 1 base, and 9 bases lay between the germline ends. CDR3 bases: TGTGCCAGCAGTGTTCGGACTGGCACAGATACGCAGTATTTT. Translated: CASSVRTGTDTQYF.

Many counts were recorded for this clonotype. This rearrangement joins TRBV3-1 to TRBJ2-3, with no clear D. This CDR3 is 12 amino acids long. V gave up 1 base and J gave up 6 bases, with 5 bases separating them. Germline V gene sequence: CDR1 LGHDT, CDR2 YNNKEL (reference sequence). CDR3 DNA: TGTGCCAGCAGCCAAGTTCCCGATACGCAGTATTTT. Translation gives CASSQVPDTQYF.

Concerning this clonotype: Being one base from a much bigger clone, this may be a read error. The rearrangement links TRBV24-1 to TRBJ2-5; TRBD2 matches 8 bases. The CDR3 totals 18 residues. The germline CDR1 and CDR2 sequences are KGHDR and SFDVKD. The CDR3 here is CATSDIRPSLAGGETQCF. CDR3 nucleotides: TGTGCCACCAGTGACATCCGCCCGTCGCTAGCGGGTGGCGAGACCCAGTGCTTC.

V is TRBV14 and J is TRBJ2-1; tentative D call: TRBD2 (6 bases). The germline V gene encodes CDR1 SGHDN and CDR2 FVKESK. V was trimmed by 1 base and J by 4 bases, leaving 26 bases between them. The CDR3 is 20 residues long. CDR3 region: CASSQASERVGINVYNEQFF. CDR3 DNA sequence: TGTGCCAGCAGCCAAGCCTCGGAGCGGGTTGGAATTAACGTTTACAATGAGCAGTTCTTC.

This clonotype appeared many times. The gene calls are TRBV20-1 and TRBJ1-5, with D maybe TRBD1 (5 bases). This CDR3 has 14 residues. Trimming took 6 bases from V and 3 from J, leaving 15 bases between them. In germline, CDR1 is DFQATT, CDR2 SNEGSKA (reference sequence). The DNA of the CDR3 is TGCAGTGCGGGGGGGGGGGGGAACAATCAGCCCCAGCATTTT. Translated: CSAGGGGNNQPQHF.

This clonotype was detected ten times or more. The V and J genes are TRBV6-6 and TRBJ1-4, with D possibly matching TRBD1 (5 bases). Looked up from germline, CDR1 is MNHNY and CDR2 is SVGAGI (reference sequence). Trimming left V 0 bases short and J 4 bases short, with 9 bases between. The CDR3 loop spans 15 amino acids. The CDR3 here is CASSYSGGSNEKLFF. CDR3 DNA sequence: TGTGCCAGCAGTTACTCCGGGGGTAGTAATGAAAAACTGTTTTTT.

This clonotype was seen repeatedly, ten times or more. The chain carries TRBV7-9 and TRBJ2-3; 15 positions match TRBD2. V lost 0 bases, J lost 1 base, and 8 bases stayed unmatched. Germline CDR1 SEHNR, CDR2 FQNEAQ (reference sequence). The CDR3 is 20 amino acids. The CDR3 nucleotides are TGTGCCAGCAGCTTAGCGCTTGGACTAGCGGGGGGGCGCGGCACAGATACGCAGTATTTT. This encodes CASSLALGLAGGRGTDTQYF.

This clonotype was seen many times. This sequence joins TRBV6-1 and TRBJ2-1, with D tentatively TRBD2 (6 bases). The germline CDR1 and CDR2 sequences are MNHNS and SASEGT. CDR3 length: 15 residues. Trimming cost V 5 bases and J 1 base, with 12 bases left between them. The chain's CDR3 is CASSWEAWSYNEQFF. The CDR3 region has the DNA TGTGCCAGCAGTTGGGAGGCTTGGTCCTACAATGAGCAGTTCTTC.

This clonotype has at least ten counts. The chain recombines TRBV6-2 or TRBV6-3 with TRBJ2-7; TRBD2 aligns across 7 bases. CDR1 MNHEY and CDR2 SVGEGT come from the germline V gene. V shed 7 bases, J shed 9 bases, and the junction held 21 bases outside the gene matches. This CDR3 region has 16 residues. CDR3: CASIKGKAGVSPPQYF. The CDR3 bases are TGTGCCAGCATCAAGGGGAAGGCGGGAGTCTCCCCCCCGCAGTACTTC.

This clonotype came up many times. The junction departs from the called germline gene at one end, perhaps through a read error. V gene TRBV20-1 combines with J gene TRBJ1-5, with 10 positions matching TRBD1. Germline V gene lookup returns CDR1 DFQATT and CDR2 SNEGSKA (reference sequence). The CDR3 spans 14 residues. The CDR3 DNA reads TGCAGTGCTCGAGAGACAGGGGGCCATCAGCCCCAGCATTTT. As protein: CSARETGGHQPQHF.

Many counts were recorded for this clonotype. This chain links TRBV12-5 with TRBJ1-1, with no clear D. The CDR3 runs 13 residues. V shed 2 bases and J shed 6 bases, with 10 bases lying between them. The germline V gene encodes CDR1 LGHNT and CDR2 FRNRAP. The CDR3 here is CASGLQHLAEAFF. CDR3 nucleotide sequence: TGTGCTAGTGGTTTGCAACACCTGGCTGAAGCTTTCTTT.

This clonotype was seen at least ten times. CDR3 nucleotides: TGTGCCAGCAGCACCGGGGACCGTCTGACGCAGTATTTT. This codes for CASSTGDRLTQYF. V gene TRBV7-2 combines with J gene TRBJ2-3; D assignment may be TRBD1 or TRBD2 (5 bases each). Germline-derived CDR1 and CDR2 are SGHTA and FQGNSA. This CDR3 has 13 residues. Trimming took off 5 bases at V and 9 bases at J, with 15 bases between the two ends.

As to this clonotype: A much larger clone sits a single nucleotide away, making a read error possible. This rearrangement joins TRBV12-3 or TRBV12-4 to TRBJ2-3, with D possibly being TRBD1 (5 bases). CDR3 length: 13 amino acids. V lost 5 bases to trimming and J lost 6 bases, with 12 bases between them. The CDR3, as DNA: TGTGCCAGCAGTAAGGGGTCTCCGGATACGCAGTATTTT. Its translation: CASSKGSPDTQYF.

This clonotype was detected only a few times. The chain uses TRBV19 and TRBJ2-1; perhaps TRBD2 as D (7 bases). V was cut by 8 bases and J by 1 base, with 15 bases left in between. The CDR3 is 15 residues long. Per the germline V gene, CDR1 is LNHDA and CDR2 is SQIVND (reference sequence). Here the CDR3 reads CASQGAGASYNEQFF. Here the CDR3 DNA reads TGTGCCAGTCAAGGGGCGGGGGCGTCCTACAATGAGCAGTTCTTC.

The gene calls are TRBV19 and TRBJ1-6; possible D gene TRBD1, 6 bases. The germline V and J ends were trimmed by 4 bases and 7 bases, with 17 bases remaining between them. This CDR3 spans 16 amino acids. Looked up from germline, CDR1 is LNHDA and CDR2 is SQIVND (reference sequence). CDR3 amino acids: CASSNLPQGGNSPLHF. Here the CDR3 DNA reads TGTGCCAGTAGTAACCTCCCACAGGGTGGCAATTCACCCCTCCACTTT.

This clonotype was detected ten times or more. V gene TRBV12-3 or TRBV12-4 combines with J gene TRBJ2-5; D may be TRBD1 (5 bases). CDR3 length equals 14 residues. The V end lost 5 bases, the J end lost 7 bases, and 17 bases lay between the germline ends. CDR3 sequence reads: CASSPQGAPRTQYF. The CDR3 nucleotides are TGTGCCAGCAGTCCCCAAGGGGCCCCACGGACCCAGTACTTC.